The 16 T cell receptor beta chains reported below all come from one sample, sequenced in a study of T cell repertoires in cytomegalovirus infection. A single record per CDR3 protein comes from TCRdb applying MiXCR to the reads. The table records around 140,000 distinct CDR3 sequences, about 6.5% of them present only once. The sequencing input was PBMCs. Every receptor here comes from a human donor in good health (CMV status not recorded). Some clones in this sample may be carry-over from other donors' samples.

This clonotype was detected ten times or more. J is TRBJ2-2 and V is TRBV11-1, with TRBD2 matching over 9 bases. V was clipped by 1 base and J by 1 base; unmatched bases: 1. Germline assignment: CDR1 SGHAT and CDR2 FQDESV (reference sequence). The CDR3 has 16 residues. DNA of the CDR3: TGTGCCAGCAGCTTAGTGACTAGCGGGAACACCGGGGAGCTGTTTTTT. Its translation: CASSLVTSGNTGELFF. The full variable domain, in which reference TRBV11-1 and TRBJ2-2 provide the parts outside the CDR3, is EAEVAQSPRYKITEKSQAVAFWCDPISGHATLYWYRQILGQGPELLVQFQDESVVDDSQLPKDRFSAERLKGVDSTLKIQPAELGDSAMYLCASSLVTSGNTGELFFGEGSRLTVL.

This clonotype showed up many times. The chain is built from TRBV5-7 and TRBJ1-4; D not certain. TRBV5-7 is placed among ORFs of uncertain function. The V gene lost 9 bases and the J gene lost 8 bases, with 11 bases spanning the gap. This CDR3 has 11 residues. This CDR3 is CAIRYREKLFF. The CDR3 nucleotides are TGTGCCATCAGGTATCGGGAAAAACTGTTTTTT.

The chain has TRBV19 and TRBJ1-2; D remains ambiguous. The germline gives CDR1 LNHDA, CDR2 SQIVND (reference sequence). The CDR3 consists of 14 residues. The CDR3 loop is CDIGRMGRNYGYTF. The CDR3, as DNA: TGTGACATTGGGAGGATGGGCCGAAACTATGGCTACACCTTC.

This clonotype was detected many times. This rearrangement joins TRBV12-3 or TRBV12-4 to TRBJ1-1; D is undetermined. The CDR3 contains 13 residues. V was pared by 6 bases and J by 1 base, with 9 bases between. This chain's CDR3 is CASSIRPNTEAFF. As DNA, the CDR3 is TGTGCCAGCAGCATACGGCCGAACACTGAAGCTTTCTTT.

This clonotype was detected ten times or more. This chain uses TRBV7-2 with TRBJ1-1; D call uncertain. This CDR3 comprises 12 residues. The ends were cut back, 5 bases at V and 10 bases at J, with 14 bases in the middle. CDR1 is SGHTA and CDR2 is FQGNSA in the germline V gene. In nucleotides, the CDR3 is TGTGCCAGCAGCCCTGGGAGGTTTGGAGCTTTCTTT. It encodes CASSPGRFGAFF.

The sample holds a few counts of this clonotype. This chain joins TRBV7-3 and TRBJ2-6, with unresolved D. CDR3 length: 14 amino acids. Trimming shortened V by 5 bases and J by 3 bases, and 8 bases separated the two germline ends. The germline V gene encodes CDR1 SGHTA and CDR2 FQGTGA. For the CDR3, the DNA is TGTGCCAGCAGCCCTTCAAATGGGGCCAACGTCCTGACTTTC. Translated: CASSPSNGANVLTF.

This clonotype has more than one count but fewer than ten. CDR3 residues: CASSEVGRASYGYTF. The DNA for the CDR3 is TGTGCCAGCAGTGAGGTTGGCAGGGCCTCCTATGGCTACACCTTC. The gene calls are TRBV2 and TRBJ1-2; D is perhaps TRBD1 (5 bases). This CDR3 spans 15 amino acids. V dropped 3 bases and J dropped 4 bases, with 15 bases sitting between them. Germline lookup yields CDR1 SNHLY and CDR2 FYNNEI. Filled out from reference TRBV2 and TRBJ1-2, the complete variable domain reads EPEVTQTPSHQVTQMGQEVILRCVPISNHLYFYWYRQILGQKVEFLVSFYNNEISEKSEIFDDQFSVERPDGSNFTLKIRSTKLEDSAMYFCASSEVGRASYGYTFGSGTRLTVV.

This clonotype was seen at least ten times. The chain links TRBV7-2 to TRBJ1-2; perhaps TRBD1 as D (6 bases). The CDR3 totals 13 residues. CDR1 and CDR2 (germline): SGHTA, FQGNSA. V was trimmed by 3 bases and J by 2 bases, leaving 7 bases between them. Here the CDR3 reads CASSFGQNYGYTF. CDR3 nucleotide sequence: TGTGCCAGCAGCTTTGGACAGAACTATGGCTACACCTTC.

The genes are TRBV20-1 and TRBJ1-6, with 9 bases fitting TRBD1. The J segment lost 7 bases and the V segment lost 1 base, leaving 5 bases of the junction unmatched. The CDR3 sequence is 15 residues long. Germline assignment: CDR1 DFQATT and CDR2 SNEGSKA (reference sequence). CDR3 sequence reads: CSARAAGTGNSPLHF. The CDR3 DNA reads as TGCAGTGCTAGAGCTGCCGGGACAGGGAATTCACCCCTCCACTTT.

There are many counts of this clonotype. The V and J genes are TRBV29-1 and TRBJ1-2; no clear D gene. The V gene's germline CDR1 is SQVTM and CDR2 ANQGSEA. CDR3 size: 12 residues. V was clipped by 4 bases and J by 4 bases, with 10 bases between them. In DNA form, the CDR3 reads TGCAGCGTTGTTGAACCCGTCTATGGCTACACCTTC. Residues: CSVVEPVYGYTF.

The rearrangement joins TRBV23-1 to TRBJ2-3, with 7 nucleotides matching TRBD1. TRBV23-1 is known as an ORF, though its function is uncertain. This CDR3 comprises 13 residues. The CDR3 DNA reads as TGCGCTGAGGGGGCAGGGGGCACAGATACGCAGTATTTT. This encodes CAEGAGGTDTQYF.

This clonotype appeared many times. This chain links TRBV4-1 with TRBJ2-1, with 8 positions matching TRBD1. Unmatched junction bases numbered 2, after V lost 2 bases and J lost 2 bases. The CDR3 loop spans 15 amino acids. CDR1 is MGHRA, CDR2 YSYEKL, per germline. The DNA for the CDR3 is TGCGCCAGCAGCCAAATGGACAGGGCCTACAATGAGCAGTTCTTC. This gives the protein CASSQMDRAYNEQFF.

This clonotype was seen many times. The chain employs TRBV5-4 and TRBJ2-3; 13 positions match TRBD2. V was clipped by 4 bases and J by 0 bases; unmatched bases: 17. Per germline, CDR1 SGHNT and CDR2 YYREEE (reference sequence). CDR3 length equals 21 residues. The CDR3, as DNA: TGTGCCAGCAGCCGTAGGATTTGGACCGGGACTAGCGGGAATAGCACAGATACGCAGTATTTT. Its translation is CASSRRIWTGTSGNSTDTQYF.

This chain connects TRBV6-2 or TRBV6-3 to TRBJ1-2, with D possibly being TRBD1 (5 bases). The CDR3 extends over 13 amino acids. The V gene lost 6 bases and the J gene lost 4 bases, with 12 bases spanning the gap. Germline CDR1 reads MNHEY; CDR2 reads SVGEGT. The CDR3: CASSLGHSYGYTF. In nucleotides, the CDR3 is TGTGCCAGCAGCCTTGGACACTCCTATGGCTACACCTTC.

This clonotype was counted between two and nine times. The chain has TRBV20-1 and TRBJ2-1, with TRBD2 identical over 8 bases. Losses at the gene ends were 5 bases for V and 5 bases for J; bases not matched to a gene: 11. Germline V lookup: CDR1 DFQATT, CDR2 SNEGSKA (reference sequence). CDR3 size: 15 residues. CDR3 in amino acids: CSAFRGTRVNNEQFF. The CDR3 DNA reads TGCAGTGCTTTTAGGGGGACTAGAGTCAACAATGAGCAGTTCTTC.

The chain uses TRBV7-9 and TRBJ2-6; D ambiguous. The V gene's germline CDR1 is SEHNR and CDR2 FQNEAQ (reference sequence). V was trimmed by 0 bases and J by 3 bases, leaving 6 bases between them. The CDR3 has 15 amino acids. This chain's CDR3 is CASSLASYGANVLTF. CDR3 in DNA: TGTGCCAGCAGCTTAGCGAGCTATGGGGCCAACGTCCTGACTTTC. Complete variable domain (other parts from reference TRBV7-9 and TRBJ2-6): DTGVSQNPRHKITKRGQNVTFRCDPISEHNRLYWYRQTLGQGPEFLTYFQNEAQLEKSRLLSDRFSAERPKGSFSTLEIQRTEQGDSAMYLCASSLASYGANVLTFGAGSRLTVL.